Each of the 16 T cell receptor beta chains below was sequenced from the same sample in a study of T-cell reconstitution after alpha-beta-depleted transplantation in children. Molecular barcoding with unique molecular identifiers was used for the TCRbeta library. TCRdb re-derived calls from the PCR reads in MiXCR, one entry per CDR3 protein. The sample lists about 540,000 distinct CDR3 sequences; around 19% were seen once. Specimen: PBMCs from the stem cell graft donor, collected from the stem cell graft. Receptor source: a human donor who donated a stem cell graft to a child with acute lymphoblastic leukemia.

This clonotype showed up just a few times. This sequence joins TRBV9 and TRBJ2-1, with TRBD2 identical over 12 bases. The CDR3 runs 20 residues. Germline V gene data show CDR1 as SGDLS and CDR2 as YYNGEE. V shed 0 bases and J 1 base; nucleotides not matched to a gene: 11. The CDR3 DNA reads TGTGCCAGCAGCGTAGGTATCCCCAAACTAGCGGGAGGATCCTACAATGAGCAGTTCTTC. Protein: CASSVGIPKLAGGSYNEQFF.

This clonotype was counted between two and nine times. The V call is TRBV18, the J call TRBJ1-1; D not certain. Trimming shortened V by 6 bases and J by 11 bases, and 22 bases separated the two germline ends. The CDR3 is 14 residues long. Germline CDR1 and CDR2: KGHSH and LQKENI. CDR3: CASSLDKANSRAFF. The DNA for the CDR3 is TGTGCCAGCTCCCTAGACAAGGCCAATTCGCGGGCTTTCTTT.

For the CDR3, the DNA is TGTGCCAGCAGCAGGGGACGCCTCAGCACAGATACGCAGTATTTT. Translated: CASSRGRLSTDTQYF. The chain joins TRBV7-3 to TRBJ2-3; either TRBD1 or TRBD2 may supply D (5 bases each). Deletions cut 5 bases from V and 0 bases from J, with 12 bases between. CDR3 length equals 15 residues. Germline assignment: CDR1 SGHTA and CDR2 FQGTGA.

This clonotype was observed a handful of times. The V and J genes are TRBV20-1 and TRBJ2-7; a weak D match, TRBD1 (6 bases). V lost 5 bases, J lost 3 bases, and 17 bases lay in between. This CDR3 spans 14 amino acids. Germline V gene lookup returns CDR1 DFQATT and CDR2 SNEGSKA (reference sequence). The CDR3 sequence: CSAARGQFLYEQYF. The CDR3 DNA is TGCAGTGCTGCCCGAGGACAGTTCCTCTACGAGCAGTACTTC.

The chain joins TRBV2 to TRBJ2-7; 7 bases are shared with TRBD1. The CDR3 spans 17 residues. V was pared by 7 bases and J by 2 bases, with 17 bases of the junction left unmatched. Germline V gene lookup returns CDR1 SNHLY and CDR2 FYNNEI. CDR3 sequence reads: CASNPTGPLSLTYEQYF. Written as DNA, the CDR3 is TGTGCCAGCAACCCGACAGGGCCCCTATCTCTTACCTACGAGCAGTACTTC.

This chain links TRBV4-2 with TRBJ2-1, with D perhaps assigned TRBD1 or TRBD2 (5 bases each). Germline V gene lookup returns CDR1 LGHNA and CDR2 YNFKEQ. The CDR3 spans 13 residues. The V end was cut by 9 bases, the J end by 10 bases, with 19 bases between. CDR3 in amino acids: CARSSGTWGEQFF. DNA of the CDR3: TGTGCCAGGAGCTCCGGGACCTGGGGGGAGCAGTTCTTC.

In its sample, this clonotype was seen a few times. This chain connects TRBV24-1 to TRBJ1-5, with a possible D match to TRBD1 (5 bases). The V end lost 4 bases, the J end lost 6 bases, and 15 bases lay between the germline ends. CDR1 is KGHDR, CDR2 SFDVKD, per germline. This CDR3 comprises 15 residues. Written as DNA, the CDR3 is TGTGCCACCAGTGAGGGGGACCTTGGGGGTCAGCCCCAGCATTTT. It specifies CATSEGDLGGQPQHF.

This chain links TRBV20-1 with TRBJ1-2, with a weak D call TRBD1 (5 bases). The germline V gene has CDR1 DFQATT and CDR2 SNEGSKA (reference sequence). The V gene lost 4 bases and the J gene lost 3 bases, with 9 bases spanning the gap. The CDR3 runs to 12 residues. The CDR3 spells CSAKRGYYGYTF. CDR3 bases: TGCAGTGCTAAAAGGGGTTACTATGGCTACACCTTC.

This clonotype was observed a few times. V is TRBV4-1 and J is TRBJ2-7; 10 bases line up with TRBD2. This CDR3 comprises 20 residues. The germline V gene has CDR1 MGHRA and CDR2 YSYEKL. Unmatched junction bases numbered 17, after V lost 1 base and J lost 2 bases. As DNA, the CDR3 is TGCGCCAGCAGCCAAGGAGGGGTCTTAGCGGGAGGCGGGGGCCCCTACGAGCAGTACTTC. Translation gives CASSQGGVLAGGGGPYEQYF.

Details on this clonotype: Mismatch with germline at one junction end may stem from a read error. The chain couples TRBV19 to TRBJ1-1; a weak D match, TRBD1 (6 bases). Germline V gene sequence: CDR1 LNHDA, CDR2 SQIVND (reference sequence). CDR3 length equals 14 residues. This chain's CDR3 is CASSPPLWDTEAFF. CDR3 coding DNA: TGTGCCAGTAGTCCCCCCCTCTGGGACACCGAAGCTTTCTTT.

The gene calls are TRBV9 and TRBJ2-3; D might be TRBD1 (6 bases). The V and J ends lost 1 base and 2 bases respectively, with 11 bases between them. Germline values: CDR1 SGDLS, CDR2 YYNGEE. This CDR3 comprises 15 residues. CDR3 DNA: TGTGCCAGCAGCGTACGACAGGCCCCCACAGATACGCAGTATTTT. Amino acids: CASSVRQAPTDTQYF.

V is TRBV4-1 and J is TRBJ1-1; D ambiguous. V was trimmed by 1 base and J by 5 bases, leaving 11 bases between them. The CDR3 runs to 14 residues. From germline, CDR1 is MGHRA and CDR2 YSYEKL. This chain's CDR3 is CASSQGGRGTEAFF. DNA for the CDR3: TGCGCCAGCAGCCAAGGGGGTAGAGGTACTGAAGCTTTCTTT.

The chain uses TRBV4-1 and TRBJ1-2; D might be TRBD1 (5 bases). CDR1 MGHRA and CDR2 YSYEKL come from the germline V gene. The V and J ends lost 1 base and 5 bases respectively, with 20 bases between them. The CDR3 runs to 17 residues. The CDR3 DNA reads TGCGCCAGCAGCCAAGGTGGAGTTACTGGGGGAATATATGGCTACACCTTC. This sequence encodes CASSQGGVTGGIYGYTF.

CDR3 nucleotide sequence: TGCGCCAGCAGCTTGGAAATGGAGGGGACCCAGTACTTC. Encoded protein: CASSLEMEGTQYF. The chain combines TRBV5-1 with TRBJ2-5; a possible D gene is TRBD2 (6 bases). This CDR3 region has 13 residues. Germline lookup yields CDR1 SGHRS and CDR2 YFSETQ. V was pared by 0 bases and J by 7 bases, with 10 bases between. The full variable domain, with the rest looked up from reference TRBV5-1 and TRBJ2-5, is KAGVTQTPRYLIKTRGQQVTLSCSPISGHRSVSWYQQTPGQGLQFLFEYFSETQRNKGNFPGRFSGRQFSNSRSEMNVSTLELGDSALYLCASSLEMEGTQYFGPGTRLLVL.

The chain couples TRBV18 to TRBJ2-2; 10 bases agree with TRBD2. Unmatched junction bases numbered 20, after V lost 4 bases and J lost 3 bases. The CDR3 consists of 21 residues. Germline loops: CDR1 KGHSH, CDR2 LQKENI. The CDR3 region is CASSLSSGASGSLIYTGELFF. The CDR3 DNA sequence: TGTGCCAGCTCACTGAGCTCGGGGGCTAGCGGGAGCCTCATATACACCGGGGAGCTGTTTTTT. The whole variable domain, remainder taken from reference TRBV18 and TRBJ2-2, is NAGVMQNPRHLVRRRGQEARLRCSPMKGHSHVYWYRQLPEEGLKFMVYLQKENIIDESGMPKERFSAEFPKEGPSILRIQQVVRGDSAAYFCASSLSSGASGSLIYTGELFFGEGSRLTVL.

This clonotype has at least ten counts. The rearrangement links TRBV5-6 to TRBJ2-5; TRBD1 agrees at 7 bases. This CDR3 region has 15 residues. Trimming cost V 0 bases and J 5 bases; bases outside gene matches: 7. Germline CDR1 SGHDT, CDR2 YYEEEE. As DNA, the CDR3 is TGTGCCAGCAGCTTGGAACCGACAGGGCACGAGACCCAGTACTTC. Amino acids: CASSLEPTGHETQYF.